This T cell receptor beta chain was recorded in a study of cytomegalovirus exposure and HLA in healthy donors (dated by TCRdb to 2015 to 2018). For context, the study as a whole: An earlier analysis of approximately 590 of the donors reported about 250 Gb of sequence data and around 110 million unique TCR beta sequences from about 180 million T cells. Approximately 300 gigabases of sequencing data and approximately 91 million unique TCR sequences made up an early release that covered approximately 650 HLA-typed donors. Genome-wide SNP genotypes for about 60% of the roughly 700 donors were used in a later genetic analysis, which treated that subset as a discovery cohort. To study patterns of TCR occurrence, a later analysis re-analyzed previously published TCR beta repertoires from 666 donors and added high-resolution HLA genotyping. Of the 300 to 500 genotyped donors, over 80% were placed in the genetic ancestry cluster associated with self-reported Caucasian donors. The study used immunosequencing to profile the T cell repertoires of about 670 subjects and linked those repertoires to cytomegalovirus serostatus. The number of donors typed differed by locus, with 629-630 for A, B, C, DRB1 and DQB1, over 500 for DQA1, 600 to 610 for DPA1, and 400 to 490 for DPB1. Along with the roughly 670-subject first cohort, a separate validation cohort of over a hundred different subjects was used. In the later analysis, no new phenotypic data were used to find candidate immune exposures; instead, reliance was placed on TCR beta sequences and their occurrence across donors. Every discovery cohort repertoire had been produced on one sequencing platform. Both class I and class II loci were covered by HLA typing, at four-digit resolution. On average, roughly 200,000 unique TCR beta nucleotide sequences were sequenced per donor among 398 genotyped donors of the cohort, with about 17% of those sequences being non-productive. The study aimed to test whether signatures of past pathogen exposure could be identified by cataloging public T cell receptors. To decide whether each TCR beta V gene segment behaved as functional or pseudogenic, an earlier analysis of fewer than 750 of the donors relied on high-throughput TCR beta sequencing. Donor age, sex, ethnicity and CMV serostatus were collected together with the repertoire data. The study combined high-throughput TCR immunosequencing, statistical association of individual TCRs with disease status, and machine learning to predict cytomegalovirus infection status. Because of strong linkage in the cohort, four or five DR-DQ haplotypes were treated as single units for association and clustering.

The library was obtained by the immunoSEQ multiplex PCR assay. A mixture of 60 forward primers for TCR Vbeta segments and 13 reverse primers for TCR Jbeta segments was used in the multiplex PCR. The CDR3 region of rearranged TCR beta genes was amplified from genomic DNA with a multiplex PCR assay. The Illumina HiSeq System was used to sequence the amplified TCR beta libraries as 87-base-pair reads. Turning to the authors' computational methods: Across the roughly 600 repertoires, a later analysis counted 80 million or so unique TCR beta chains, some 11 million of which were shared by at least two donors. Raw reads were error-corrected and collapsed into unique sequences by a nearest-neighbor algorithm in which closely related sequences were merged to remove PCR and sequencing errors. Alignment of CDR3 sequences to IMGT reference sequences was used to assign V, D and J gene segments. For a sequence to be retained, at least a six-nucleotide match to both a V gene segment and a J gene segment was required. Rearrangements were classified as productive when the CDR3 lacked stop codons and remained in frame with V and J, and all other rearrangements were classified as non-productive. Following IMGT convention, CDR3 was defined as the stretch from the second conserved V-encoded cysteine up to the conserved J-encoded phenylalanine. The earlier analysis of around 640 of the donors excluded sequences that lacked an unambiguous match to a single V gene segment. In an earlier analysis of more than 500 of the donors, a V segment was called functional when productive rearrangements were above 56.7%, and segregating when the standard deviation between donors exceeded 5%. A statistical classification framework was built for diagnosing cytomegalovirus status from the catalog of TCR beta chain sequences. A later analysis assigned V and J genes by comparing TCR nucleotide sequences with IMGT/GENE-DB human TR gene sequences. The TCRdist pipeline was used in a later analysis to assign CDR3 sequences and most-parsimonious VDJ recombination scenarios. In a later analysis, each TCR beta chain was defined by its CDR3 amino acid sequence together with its V-gene family, and reads without a unique V-gene family were excluded. As a way to deal with suspected cross-contamination and a sequencing artifact, a later analysis dropped approximately 570 nucleotide sequences that were highly shared and had low generation probability. A later analysis calculated a clonal expansion index for each public chain from normalized within-repertoire ranks of inferred template counts. In a later analysis, generation probabilities were computed using a VDJ recombination model fitted to out-of-frame rearrangements, and the results were checked against IGoR. Hypergeometric tests were used in a later analysis to score TCR-TCR, TCR-HLA and TCR-CMV co-occurrence, with a repertoire-size bias correction applied to the TCR pairs. In a later analysis, false discovery rates were estimated by permuting HLA or CMV assignments 20 times. A later analysis grouped co-occurring TCRs with DBSCAN, adding TCRdist sequence similarity when clustering within HLA-allele-positive subsets. For co-occurrence clustering, repertoires with fewer than 30,000 or more than 120,000 public chains were excluded, along with several repertoires with anomalous nucleotide sharing. Sourced from immuneACCESS, this table was stored by TCRdb with only in-frame sequences that have V and J called. A share of the clones is absent; for the studies checked, an unresolved V gene accounts for under half, and the remainder has no known explanation. V and J calls and clone size come straight from that table; D and trimming were deduced from the DNA. The sample contains over 110,000 clones, about four fifths of them found a single time. The ten biggest clones cover less than 3% of the sample.

CDR1 SQVTM and CDR2 ANQGSEA are derived from the germline V gene. The CDR3, cysteine through phenylalanine, is 15 amino acids long. Solely the CDR3 DNA is kept, with 45 bases framed from the first base. Compared with germline, V lacks 6 bases and J lacks 2 bases; bases without a gene match: 8. Summary of the overall study and its limitations: Immune exposure information for the cohort was limited to CMV serostatus. A further reported finding was that TCR beta sequences accurately predicted the HLA-A and HLA-B alleles for most subjects in the first cohort. Sequencing depth was assumed to be roughly uniform across donors in the presence/absence analyses, though that assumption may not hold. Correlated functional status among segregating V segments might be attributable to linkage disequilibrium, but an unknown experimental factor could not be ruled out. The classifier was reported to diagnose cytomegalovirus status with high specificity and sensitivity in both the original and validation cohorts. A later analysis reported that several top co-occurrence clusters appeared linked to parvovirus B19, influenza, CMV and Epstein-Barr virus. A later analysis found that TCR association rates varied across HLA loci, with DRB1 alleles showing the most associated TCRs and HLA-C alleles the fewest. According to a later genetic analysis, donors in an Asian-associated ancestry cluster had fewer N-insertions in productive TCRs than the approximately 690-donor mean. An association between a missense DCLRE1C variant and V-gene and J-gene trimming of TCR beta chains was found in a later genetic analysis and replicated in an independent cohort. Across donors, most TCR sequences were observed very rarely, whereas some public TCRs were present in many individuals. The cohort was sequenced for TCR beta chains only, and without alpha or paired-chain data the features that could be detected were limited. A later analysis found that most CMV-associated TCR beta chains appeared HLA-restricted, with HLA associations seemingly driven largely by CMV exposure. Because HLA typing was missing for some donors at each locus, association tests included only the typed subset. At a false discovery rate of 0.05, a later analysis linked fewer than 20,000 TCR beta sequences to specific HLA alleles. The sequencing pipeline was judged likely to have produced a cluster of highly shared sequence variants as a technical artifact. Strong co-occurrence of HLA alleles, especially DR and DQ, made assigning TCR associations to individual alleles difficult. In a later analysis, HLA-associated TCR beta chains were found to be more clonally expanded and to have lower generation probabilities than equally common non-associated chains. The authors suggested that the approach could potentially be generalized to other disease states and immunological phenotypes. The earlier analysis of almost 600 of the donors excluded 15 to 20 rarely observed V segments, including chromosome 9 orphons, because counts were too low. The study listed 170 or so TCR beta chains as associated with cytomegalovirus. Broadly in line with IMGT annotations, most TCR beta V segments showed up in productive rearrangements about 90% or about 30% of the time in an earlier analysis of approximately 640 of the donors. In vitro tests confirmed that three of the cytomegalovirus-associated TCR beta chains recognize cytomegalovirus antigens. Some IMGT-functional V segments, including TRBV6-2 and TRBV6-3, could not be distinguished by the 87-base-pair reads and were therefore excluded.

The cohort consisted of 650 to 850 healthy bone marrow donors. Cohort members were all nominally healthy when sampled, although unrecorded immune exposures were likely present. The donor was CMV seronegative and was included in the group of several hundred seronegative cohort members. A peripheral blood sample was collected from each donor, and TCR beta sequencing was performed on peripheral blood mononuclear cells. Genomic DNA was extracted from the blood cell samples with the Qiagen DNeasy Blood Extraction Kit. This clone came up once. Its cognate antigen has yet to be identified. Within one base of it there is no much larger clone, and no base qualities were kept.

This sequence uses TRBV29-1 and TRBJ2-3; the junction holds 10 bases that match TRBD2. Specimen: PBMCs. The sequence was collected from a male donor in good health and CMV-seronegative. In nucleotides, the sequence is TGCAGCGTAAAAGGACTAGCGGACAACACAGATACGCAGTATTTT. Its product reads: CSVKGLADNTDTQYF.